Listed below are T cell receptor beta chains from one sample, sequenced in a study of T-cell memory formation after mild COVID-19. One entry per CDR3 protein, called by TCRdb with MiXCR from the 5' RACE reads. The sample lists a few hundred thousand distinct CDR3 sequences; about 16% were seen once. Sequenced: PBMCs or a T cell subset sorted from them (not recorded which). All receptors come from a man aged 18 to 30 who had mild COVID-19 (a few samples of this study predate the infection). Cell type and time point are not known. Both conserved end residues are part of each CDR3.

>TRBV18
CASSPHDSSNSPLHF
>TRBV5-1
CASSLGIGGTDTQYF
>TRBV12-3/TRBV12-4
CASGRTADKALHF
>TRBV3-1
CASSQALGGQETQYF
>TRBV6-2/TRBV6-3
CASLSTSSRIPDEQFF
>TRBV5-1
CASSLLGLLNSPLHF
>TRBV30
CAWSVRYPDTQYF
>TRBV29-1
CSVEMRGGEQFF
>TRBV5-1
CASSSDRMNEQFF
>TRBV2
CASSSGTSGYNEQFF
>TRBV20-1
CSATGTRLYAYHEQYF
>TRBV11-2
CASSFGETGLRYF
>TRBV11-3
CASSTSPGQNNEQFF
>TRBV12-3/TRBV12-4
CASRSNRGTNEKLFF
>TRBV20-1
CSEAGTDTQYF
>TRBV10-3
CAIMGQAKDYGYTF
>TRBV6-5
CASRFRTDYEQYF